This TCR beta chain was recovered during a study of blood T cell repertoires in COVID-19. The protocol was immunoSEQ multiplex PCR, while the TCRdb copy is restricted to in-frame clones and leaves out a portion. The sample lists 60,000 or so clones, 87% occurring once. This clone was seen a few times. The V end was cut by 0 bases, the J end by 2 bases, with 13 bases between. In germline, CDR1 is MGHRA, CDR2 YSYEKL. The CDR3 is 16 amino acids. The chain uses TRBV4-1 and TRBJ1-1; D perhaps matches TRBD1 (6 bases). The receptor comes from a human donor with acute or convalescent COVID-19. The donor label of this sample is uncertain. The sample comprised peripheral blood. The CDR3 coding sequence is TGCGCCAGCAGCCAAGAAGTCAAGACAGGAAACACTGAAGCTTTCTTT. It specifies CASSQEVKTGNTEAFF.